This T cell receptor beta chain was identified during a study of blood T cell repertoires in COVID-19 (dated by TCRdb to 2020 to 2022). Turning to the overall study: Samples covering the acute and convalescent phases of COVID-19 were provided by collaborators in the United States, Italy and Spain. The prospective study material was composed of cDNA or gDNA derived from T cells, B-cell-depleted T cells, or PBMCs. Deeply sampled blood TCRbeta repertoires from subjects exposed to, actively infected with, or recovered from COVID-19 were included in the dataset. The repertoires were released in a freely available public database intended as a resource for research on the immune response to SARS-CoV-2. Samples were obtained from the ongoing ImmuneRACE study (first 160 participants) and from roughly 1,300 subjects provided by 6 global collaborators. A de-identified subject ID, COVID-19 status, age in years and sex were almost always included in the sample metadata. HLA class I and class II types, where available, came from metadata supplied by the sample provider rather than from assay-based typing. Overall results and qualifications from the work: The amount of clinical and demographic metadata varied by source and participant and was provided uncurated.

Inclusive of the bounding cysteine and phenylalanine, the CDR3 is 17 residues long. Left in the record is the CDR3 DNA by itself, 51 bases read in frame from the first base. Trimming takes 4 bases off V and 4 bases off J; junction bases not matched to a gene: 15. Looking up the germline V gene (reference sequence) yields CDR1 SGHNT and CDR2 YYREEE. On this clone itself: No cognate antigen has been identified for it. Per-base qualities were not stored, and no clone one base away is much larger.

The collaborating institutions used their own protocols to collect whole blood in K2EDTA tubes. For TCRbeta analysis, collaborators shipped samples in one of three forms: frozen whole blood, isolated PBMCs, or DNA extracted from either of those sample types. The immunoSEQ Assay, a bias-controlled multiplex PCR, was used to amplify TCRbeta CDR3 regions from genomic DNA. Concerning the study's data processing: Nucleated cell counts per sample were estimated from amplification of reference gene primers within the assay. To quantify the absolute abundance of each unique TCRbeta CDR3 rearrangement, sequence reads were collapsed and filtered. For each sample, productive Simpson clonality was calculated as the square root of Simpson's diversity index over productive rearrangements. Entries here come from immuneACCESS through TCRdb and include only in-frame sequences with V and J called. Some clones fail to appear in such tables; in the studies checked, an unresolved V gene covers under half of the shortfall, and the cause of the remainder is unknown. V, J and clone size are taken as reported in that table, and D and trimming were inferred from the DNA itself. Across this sample there are about 160,000 clones, with 80% to 90% seen only once. Clones ranked in the top ten supply about a tenth of the sample.

Recombination connected TRBV5-4 to TRBJ2-5; TRBD1 fits 8 bases in the junction. Sequencing input: peripheral blood. The sequence was obtained from a human donor in a cohort sampled during active COVID-19. The DNA sequence reads TGTGCCAGCAGCCGGGCAGGGGGCGGCCCCCCCTCAGAGACCCAGTACTTC. Translated, it gives CASSRAGGGPPSETQYF.